The clone carrying this TCR beta chain was detected once. Its antigen is undetermined. The CDR3 is 12 amino acids. Per the germline V gene, CDR1 is KGHSH and CDR2 is LQKENI. V dropped 4 bases and J dropped 6 bases, with 7 bases sitting between them. PCR involved 60 Vbeta and 13 Jbeta primers. Sequencing was performed with immunoSEQ multiplex PCR; in TCRdb, only in-frame clones are kept and a portion is missing. This table holds 200,000 or so clones, around 75% found once. This sample was taken from a study of cytomegalovirus exposure and HLA in healthy donors. Regarding the study as a whole: Most TCR beta V segments were productive about 87% or about 30% of the time in an earlier analysis.

The chain links TRBV18 to TRBJ2-1, with D hard to call. Material: PBMCs. This receptor was identified in a woman in her twenties or thirties in good health and CMV-seropositive. The DNA of the CDR3 is TGTGCCAGCTCACAACTCGGCAATGAGCAGTTCTTC. Its protein is CASSQLGNEQFF.